What follows is one T cell receptor beta chain and its context. This sample was taken from a study of blood T cell repertoires in COVID-19. As for the study in general: T cells, B-cell-depleted T cells, or PBMCs supplied cDNA or gDNA.

This CDR3 spans 15 amino acids. V was trimmed by 5 bases and J by 3 bases, leaving 13 bases between them. Germline-derived CDR1 and CDR2 are LNHDA and SQIVND (reference sequence). The table came from immunoSEQ multiplex PCR; TCRdb's copy has only in-frame clones and leaves some out. Among about 220,000 clones, 80% to 90% were seen once, and the ten largest hold around 3%. This TCR came from a man aged 45-65 years who had recovered from COVID-19. This chain joins TRBV19 and TRBJ2-2; TRBD1 might be the D (7 bases). Sequencing was carried out using peripheral blood. As DNA, the CDR3 is TGTGCCAGTAGTGCCAGGGGGAGGTACACCGGGGAGCTGTTTTTT. Protein: CASSARGRYTGELFF.